Here is one TCR beta chain with its context. The antigen remains unidentified. The analysis combined second doses at about 4 or about 12 weeks. The table came from immunoSEQ multiplex PCR; TCRdb's copy has only in-frame clones and leaves some out. The sample contains about 180,000 clones, around 88% of which appear only once. The CDR3 runs to 13 residues. Per the germline V gene, CDR1 is SGHAT and CDR2 is FQNNGV. Between the trimmed V and J ends, which lost 1 base and 5 bases, there was a span of 6 bases. The data belong to a study of T cell responses to AZD1222 COVID-19 vaccine. Regarding the study as a whole: The study found vaccine-associated CD4 TCRs spanning spike, dominant at 160-218 and 743-854. Possibly, clonal diversity was underestimated; donors were largely white British and included more females.

Material: peripheral blood, obtained 28 days after the second AZD1222 dose. This receptor was obtained from an adult who received the AZD1222 COVID-19 vaccine. The V gene is TRBV11-2, the J gene TRBJ1-5; D is undetermined. The CDR3: CASSLGSYQPQHF. The CDR3 coding sequence is TGTGCCAGCAGCTTAGGGTCCTATCAGCCCCAGCATTTT.